The T cell receptor beta chain under discussion was sequenced for a study of human T cells and chemical hapten exposure. At the level of the study: Patches with 0.01% DPC went on the upper back, and the tests were read at 6 days. Small differences in pooled library volume mainly drove the variation in TCR yields per sample.

The study's library attached unique molecular identifiers to single cDNA molecules. In TCRdb, the RACE reads were re-called with MiXCR into one record per CDR3 protein. Of 120,000 or so distinct CDR3 sequences listed, roughly 12% were seen once; the top ten hold roughly 2.8%. As to time point: pre-sensitization, week 0. Treatment indicated: therapeutic diphenylcyclopropenone sensitization with weekly scalp DPC. Whole blood that had not been fractionated was the source of extracted total RNA. Unmatched junction bases numbered 5, after V lost 5 bases and J lost 3 bases. The CDR3 runs to 16 residues. Germline V gives CDR1 SEHNR, CDR2 FQNEAQ (reference sequence).

This clonotype was obtained from a woman between 18 and 29 years old with alopecia areata. Some clones in this sample may be carry-over from other donors' samples. The starting material was whole blood, obtained in connection with sensitization to the hapten diphenylcyclopropenone (DPC). V is TRBV7-9 and J is TRBJ2-1; 12 nucleotides line up with TRBD2. The CDR3 DNA sequence: TGTGCCAGCAGCCCTGGACTAGCGGGGATCTACAATGAGCAGTTCTTC. Translation gives CASSPGLAGIYNEQFF.